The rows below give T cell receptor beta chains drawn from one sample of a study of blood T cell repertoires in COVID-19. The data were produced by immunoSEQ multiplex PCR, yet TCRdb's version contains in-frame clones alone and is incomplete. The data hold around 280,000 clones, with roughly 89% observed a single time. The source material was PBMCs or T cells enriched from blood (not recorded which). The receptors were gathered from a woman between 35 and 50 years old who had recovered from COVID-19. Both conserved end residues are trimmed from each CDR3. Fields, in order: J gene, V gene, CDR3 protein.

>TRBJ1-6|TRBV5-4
ASSLVLSSPLH
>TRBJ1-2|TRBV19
ASSIARVNYGYT
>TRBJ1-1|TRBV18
ASSPDRAGTEAF
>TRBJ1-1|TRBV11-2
ASSLAAGKAF
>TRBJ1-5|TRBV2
ASRGQGSNQPQH
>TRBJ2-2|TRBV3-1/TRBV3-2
ASSRTPSGGAGELF
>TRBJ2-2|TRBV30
AWSVLAWNTGELF
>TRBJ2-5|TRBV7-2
ASSFGQGETQY
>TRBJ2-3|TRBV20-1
SASKSGRALRTDTQY
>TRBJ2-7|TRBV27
ASSLDRGGFNEQY